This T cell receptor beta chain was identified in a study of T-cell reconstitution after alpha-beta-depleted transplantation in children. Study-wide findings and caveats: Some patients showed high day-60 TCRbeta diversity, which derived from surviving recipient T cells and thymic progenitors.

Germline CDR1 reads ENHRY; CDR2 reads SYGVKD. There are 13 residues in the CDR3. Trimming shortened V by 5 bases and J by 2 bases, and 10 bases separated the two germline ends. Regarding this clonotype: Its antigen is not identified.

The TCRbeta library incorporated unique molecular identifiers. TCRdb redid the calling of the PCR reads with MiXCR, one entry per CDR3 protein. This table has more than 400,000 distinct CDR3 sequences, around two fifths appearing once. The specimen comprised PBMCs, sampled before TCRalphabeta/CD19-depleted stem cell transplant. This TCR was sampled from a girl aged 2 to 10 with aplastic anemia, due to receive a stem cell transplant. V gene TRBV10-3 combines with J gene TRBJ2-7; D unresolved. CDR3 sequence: CAISLTDTYEQYF. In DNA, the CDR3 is TGTGCCATCAGTTTGACTGATACCTACGAGCAGTACTTC.